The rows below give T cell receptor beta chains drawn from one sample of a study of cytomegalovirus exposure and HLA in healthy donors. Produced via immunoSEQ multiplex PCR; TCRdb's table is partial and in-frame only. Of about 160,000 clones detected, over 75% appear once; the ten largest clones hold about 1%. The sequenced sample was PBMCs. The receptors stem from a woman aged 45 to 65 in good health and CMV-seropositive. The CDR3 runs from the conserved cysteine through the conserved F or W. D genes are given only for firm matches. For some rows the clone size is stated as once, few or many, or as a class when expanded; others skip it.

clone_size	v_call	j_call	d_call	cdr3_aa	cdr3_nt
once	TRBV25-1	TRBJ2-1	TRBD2	CASSDTSGRSYNEQFF	TGTGCCAGCAGTGATACTAGCGGGAGGTCCTACAATGAGCAGTTCTTC
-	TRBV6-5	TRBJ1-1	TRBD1	CASSYSRGGQDTFF	TGTGCCAGCAGTTACTCGAGGGGGGGACAGGACACTTTCTTT
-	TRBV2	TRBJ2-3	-	CASTRASGTDTQYF	TGTGCCAGTACGAGGGCGAGCGGCACAGATACGCAGTATTTT
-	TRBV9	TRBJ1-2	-	CASSVGEGANYGYTF	TGTGCCAGCAGCGTAGGAGAGGGGGCTAACTATGGCTACACCTTC
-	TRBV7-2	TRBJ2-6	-	CASRESGANVLTF	TGTGCCAGCCGGGAGTCCGGGGCCAACGTCCTGACTTTC
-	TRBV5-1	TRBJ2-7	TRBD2	CASRTGTSPYEQYF	TGCGCCAGCAGGACCGGGACTAGTCCCTACGAGCAGTACTTC
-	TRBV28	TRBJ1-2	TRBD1	CASRSWGQGHYGYTF	TGTGCCAGCAGGTCTTGGGGACAGGGTCACTATGGCTACACCTTC
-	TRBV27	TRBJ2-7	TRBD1	CASSKLTGAAYEQYF	TGTGCCAGCAGTAAATTAACAGGGGCTGCCTACGAGCAGTACTTC
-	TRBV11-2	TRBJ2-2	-	CASRNPGHGGEQELFF	TGTGCCAGCAGAAACCCCGGACACGGTGGGGAACAGGAGCTGTTTTTT
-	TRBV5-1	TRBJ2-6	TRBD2	CASSLGASGSGSGANVLTF	TGCGCCAGCAGCTTGGGGGCTAGCGGGTCGGGCTCTGGGGCCAACGTCCTGACTTTC
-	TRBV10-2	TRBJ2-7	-	CASSDPTRNEQYF	TGCGCCAGCAGTGACCCCACTAGGAACGAGCAGTACTTC
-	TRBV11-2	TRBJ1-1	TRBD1	CASSFAPGQGEAFF	TGTGCCAGCAGCTTCGCCCCCGGACAGGGCGAAGCTTTCTTT
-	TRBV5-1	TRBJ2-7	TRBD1	CASSGDRAYEQYF	TGCGCCAGCAGCGGTGACAGGGCCTACGAGCAGTACTTC
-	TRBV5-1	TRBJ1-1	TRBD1	CATTYRGGDTEAFF	TGCGCCACAACCTACAGGGGAGGTGACACTGAAGCTTTCTTT
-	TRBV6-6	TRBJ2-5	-	CASRDQGGGGTQYF	TGTGCCAGCAGGGACCAGGGGGGCGGCGGAACCCAGTACTTC
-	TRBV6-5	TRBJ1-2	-	CASSYRRGMSGYTF	TGTGCCAGCAGTTACAGGCGGGGTATGAGTGGCTACACCTTC
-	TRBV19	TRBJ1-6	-	CASSGRLPSPLHF	TGTGCCAGTAGTGGCAGGCTGCCCTCACCCCTCCACTTT
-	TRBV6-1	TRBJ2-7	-	CASVQGTSYEQYF	TGTGCCAGCGTACAGGGAACCTCCTACGAGCAGTACTTC
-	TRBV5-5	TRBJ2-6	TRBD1	CASSLGQGILSGANVLTF	TGTGCCAGCAGCCTTGGACAGGGAATTCTCTCTGGGGCCAACGTCCTGACTTTC
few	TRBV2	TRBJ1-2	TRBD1	CASRETGAVYGYTF	TGTGCCAGCAGAGAAACAGGGGCAGTATACGGCTACACCTTC
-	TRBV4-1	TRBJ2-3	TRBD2	CASSQPGLAGSDTQYF	TGCGCCAGCAGCCAACCAGGACTAGCGGGATCAGATACGCAGTATTTT
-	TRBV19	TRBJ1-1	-	CASSMRQGKTEAFF	TGTGCCAGTAGTATGCGTCAGGGGAAGACTGAAGCTTTCTTT
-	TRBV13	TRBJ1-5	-	CASSLRGGNQPQHF	TGTGCCAGCAGCTTACGGGGAGGCAATCAGCCCCAGCATTTT
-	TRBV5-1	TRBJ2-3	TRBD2	CASSLEGLEGTDTQYF	TGCGCCAGCAGCTTGGAGGGACTAGAGGGCACAGATACGCAGTATTTT
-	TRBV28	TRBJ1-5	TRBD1	CASSHYTGGNQPQHF	TGTGCCAGCAGTCACTATACAGGGGGCAATCAGCCCCAGCATTTT
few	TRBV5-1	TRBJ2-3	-	CASSLGIATSTDTQYF	TGCGCCAGCAGCTTGGGAATAGCGACTAGCACAGATACGCAGTATTTT
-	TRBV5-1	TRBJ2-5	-	CASSVEETQYF	TGCGCCAGCAGCGTCGAAGAGACCCAGTACTTC
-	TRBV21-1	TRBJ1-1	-	CASLSDPGGCVAEAFF	TGTGCCAGCCTCAGCGACCCAGGGGGATGTGTGGCTGAAGCTTTCTTT
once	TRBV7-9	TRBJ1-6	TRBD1	CSSSSGQRPLHF	TGTTCCAGCAGCTCGGGACAGCGACCCCTCCACTTT
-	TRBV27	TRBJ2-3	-	CASSSPIVSSTQYF	TGTGCCAGCAGTTCCCCCATTGTATCTAGTACGCAGTATTTT
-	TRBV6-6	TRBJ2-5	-	CASSPHTAGRQETQYF	TGTGCCAGCAGCCCCCATACTGCCGGGAGACAAGAGACCCAGTACTTC
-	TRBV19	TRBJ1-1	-	CASSIGTTNTEAFF	TGTGCCAGTAGTATCGGGACAACGAACACTGAAGCTTTCTTT
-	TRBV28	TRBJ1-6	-	CASRFFNSPLHF	TGTGCCAGCAGATTCTTTAATTCACCCCTCCACTTT
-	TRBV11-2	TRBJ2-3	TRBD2	CASSPQLAGPTDTQYF	TGTGCCAGCAGCCCCCAACTAGCGGGACCGACAGATACGCAGTATTTT
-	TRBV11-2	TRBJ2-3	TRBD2	CASSLERGGLDTQYF	TGTGCCAGCAGCTTAGAGCGGGGGGGCTTGGATACGCAGTATTTT
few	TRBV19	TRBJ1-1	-	CAIATGNTEAFF	TGTGCCATCGCGACAGGGAACACTGAAGCTTTCTTT
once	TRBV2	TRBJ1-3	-	CASSESGNTIYF	TGTGCCAGCAGTGAGTCGGGGAACACCATATATTTT
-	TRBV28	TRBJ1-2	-	CASRSSHSGDYGYTF	TGTGCCAGCCGCTCCTCTCACTCCGGGGACTATGGCTACACCTTC
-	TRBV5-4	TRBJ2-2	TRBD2	CASSGTSGRGTGELFF	TGTGCCAGCAGCGGGACTAGCGGGAGGGGGACCGGGGAGCTGTTTTTT
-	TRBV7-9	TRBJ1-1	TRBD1	CAAGQVNTEAFF	TGTGCCGCAGGACAGGTGAACACTGAAGCTTTCTTT
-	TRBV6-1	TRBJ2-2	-	CASGRSELFF	TGTGCCAGCGGTAGATCGGAGCTGTTTTTT
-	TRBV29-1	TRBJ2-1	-	CSADSGPYNEQFF	TGCAGCGCTGATAGCGGACCATACAATGAGCAGTTCTTC
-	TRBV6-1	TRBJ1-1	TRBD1	CASSVSTGTRVSKAFF	TGTGCCAGCAGTGTATCGACAGGGACCAGGGTCAGCAAAGCTTTCTTT
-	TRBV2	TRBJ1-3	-	CASSVQGNTIYF	TGTGCCAGCAGTGTCCAGGGGAACACCATATATTTT
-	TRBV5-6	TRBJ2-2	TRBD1	CASSYVDRGDTGELFF	TGTGCCAGCAGCTACGTCGACAGGGGTGACACCGGGGAGCTGTTTTTT
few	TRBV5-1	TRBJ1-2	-	CASSGSTGPNYGYTF	TGCGCCAGCAGCGGCTCGACAGGCCCAAACTATGGCTACACCTTC
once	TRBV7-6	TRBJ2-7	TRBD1	CASSPGTGGFYEQYF	TGTGCCAGCAGCCCAGGGACAGGGGGCTTCTACGAGCAGTACTTC
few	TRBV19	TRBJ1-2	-	CASSRTFSGYTF	TGTGCCAGTAGTAGGACATTTAGTGGCTACACCTTC
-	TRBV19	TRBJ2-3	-	CASSTVWSTDTQYF	TGTGCCAGTAGTACAGTCTGGAGCACAGATACGCAGTATTTT
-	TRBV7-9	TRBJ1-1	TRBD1	CASSPGTGGDTEAFF	TGTGCCAGCAGCCCCGGGACAGGGGGTGACACTGAAGCTTTCTTT
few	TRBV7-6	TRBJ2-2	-	CASSLSGLPNTGELFF	TGTGCCAGCAGCCTAAGCGGTCTACCGAACACCGGGGAGCTGTTTTTT
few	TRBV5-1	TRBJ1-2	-	CASSLDGRVGYTF	TGCGCCAGCAGCTTGGACGGCAGGGTTGGCTACACCTTC
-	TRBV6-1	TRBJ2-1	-	CASYRQGLTYNEQFF	TGTGCCAGCTATCGTCAGGGGTTGACCTACAATGAGCAGTTCTTC
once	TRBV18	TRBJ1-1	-	CASSPPSVNTEAFF	TGTGCCAGCTCACCACCGAGTGTGAACACTGAAGCTTTCTTT
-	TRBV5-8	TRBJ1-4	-	CASSPGQTTNEKLFF	TGTGCCAGCAGCCCCGGACAGACGACTAATGAAAAACTGTTTTTT
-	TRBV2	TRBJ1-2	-	CASRGDYYGYTF	TGTGCCAGCAGGGGGGACTATTATGGCTACACCTTC
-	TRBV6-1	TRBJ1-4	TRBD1	CASRPGGLNEKLFF	TGTGCCAGCAGACCAGGGGGACTTAATGAAAAACTGTTTTTT
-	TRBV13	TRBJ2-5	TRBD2	CASSPAGTSGNRQETQYF	TGTGCCAGCAGCCCTGCCGGGACTAGTGGGAACCGGCAAGAGACCCAGTACTTC